The 3 T cell receptor beta chains below all came from one sample that was sequenced in a study of T cell responses to AZD1222 COVID-19 vaccine. TCRdb keeps only in-frame clones here, not all; method: immunoSEQ multiplex PCR. This table holds around 97,000 clones, roughly 88% found once. The input for sequencing was peripheral blood, taken on day 0 of AZD1222 vaccination. Receptors originate from an adult in good health.

This sequence joins TRBV27 and TRBJ2-1, with D hard to call. This CDR3 spans 16 amino acids. The V end lost 5 bases, the J end lost 0 bases, and 14 bases lay between the germline ends. Germline V gene sequence: CDR1 MNHEY, CDR2 SMNVEV (reference sequence). The CDR3, as DNA: TGTGCCAGCAGTCCATTTTTTACAGACTCCTACAATGAGCAGTTCTTC. Translating gives CASSPFFTDSYNEQFF.

This chain joins TRBV5-1 and TRBJ1-4; maybe TRBD1 (5 bases). Germline loops: CDR1 SGHRS, CDR2 YFSETQ. This CDR3 contains 15 residues. The germline V and J ends were trimmed by 4 bases and 7 bases, with 17 bases remaining between them. The CDR3 DNA reads as TGCGCCAGCAGCAGGGACCAACAACCGAGTGAAAAACTGTTTTTT. This encodes CASSRDQQPSEKLFF.

J is TRBJ1-4 and V is TRBV30, with a tentative D call TRBD1 (5 bases). Per germline, CDR1 GTSNPN and CDR2 SVGIG (reference sequence). V gave up 0 bases and J gave up 8 bases, with 16 bases separating them. This CDR3 comprises 15 residues. Written as DNA, the CDR3 is TGTGCCTGGAGTGTACGTTCGGCAGGGAGAGAAAAACTGTTTTTT. It specifies CAWSVRSAGREKLFF.